This TCR beta chain emerged from a study of cytomegalovirus exposure and HLA in healthy donors. This clone was recorded only once. Its target is unknown. This CDR3 is built from 19 residues. Trimming took 1 base from V and 5 from J; bases not matched to a gene: 16. The germline gives CDR1 MGHRA, CDR2 YSYEKL. PCR primers comprised 60 Vbeta and 13 Jbeta primers. Some clones are missing from TCRdb's copy, which holds only in-frame ones; the method was immunoSEQ multiplex PCR. Among over 150,000 clones, approximately 80% were seen once, and the ten largest hold 13%. Findings of the study overall: Earlier results showed most TCR beta V segments being productive about 87% or about 30% of the time.

The receptor comes from a man aged 30-40 years in good health and CMV-seropositive. The chain combines TRBV4-1 with TRBJ2-1, with 8 bases lining up with TRBD2. Sequenced sample: PBMCs. The CDR3: CASSQVITGGSTGDNEQFF. Here the CDR3 DNA reads TGCGCCAGCAGCCAAGTTATTACGGGAGGGTCAACTGGTGACAATGAGCAGTTCTTC.